This T cell receptor (beta chain) is from a study of beta chain features in type 1 diabetes. Expressed TCRB transcripts were sequenced because the isolated RNA had all been reverse transcribed beforehand. Profiled with immunoSEQ multiplex PCR; TCRdb holds only in-frame clones, not every one. The profile shows some 360,000 clones, about 19% of them singletons. CD45RO/CCR7/CD25/CD127/CD95/CD27 separated CD4+ naive, central memory, regulatory and stem cell-like memory cells by sorting. This clone was seen only a few times. Germline values: CDR1 KGHSH, CDR2 LQKENI. The V gene end was trimmed by 4 bases and the J gene end by 4 bases; junction bases not matched to a gene: 4. The CDR3 extends over 14 amino acids.

The sequencing input was naive CD4+ T cells from blood. The TCR originated in a young woman in good health. The genes are TRBV18 and TRBJ1-1; 9 positions agree with TRBD1. CDR3 sequence: CASSRGQGTTEAFF. The CDR3 region has the DNA TGTGCCAGCTCACGGGGACAGGGAACCACTGAAGCTTTCTTT.